The next 2 T cell receptor beta chains were all read from a single sample in a study of CXCR3-negative and CXCR3-positive naive CD8 T cells. Each TRB cDNA library was prepared by 5' RACE (with UMI labels). TCRdb reanalyzed the 5' RACE reads, giving one entry per CDR3 protein sequence and no DNA. Recorded for this sample: 35,000 to 55,000 distinct CDR3 sequences. Source material: naive CXCR3- CD8+ T cells from blood. The subset was: CD45RO-CCR7+CD27+CD95- naive CD8+ T cells lacking CXCR3 (TNR3-). The receptor set was obtained from a human donor in good health. Some clones in this sample may be carry-over from other donors' samples.

This sequence joins TRBV28 and TRBJ2-7; the D gene TCRdb calls, TRBD1, cannot be checked with no DNA. The germline V gene encodes CDR1 MDHEN and CDR2 SYDVKM. The CDR3 is 15 amino acids. This CDR3 reads CASSPPGDLSYEQYF.

The V and J genes are TRBV14 and TRBJ2-7; TCRdb's D call, TRBD1, is unchecked because there is no DNA. In germline, CDR1 is SGHDN, CDR2 FVKESK. The CDR3 covers 14 residues. The CDR3 sequence is CASSLTGGSYEQYF.